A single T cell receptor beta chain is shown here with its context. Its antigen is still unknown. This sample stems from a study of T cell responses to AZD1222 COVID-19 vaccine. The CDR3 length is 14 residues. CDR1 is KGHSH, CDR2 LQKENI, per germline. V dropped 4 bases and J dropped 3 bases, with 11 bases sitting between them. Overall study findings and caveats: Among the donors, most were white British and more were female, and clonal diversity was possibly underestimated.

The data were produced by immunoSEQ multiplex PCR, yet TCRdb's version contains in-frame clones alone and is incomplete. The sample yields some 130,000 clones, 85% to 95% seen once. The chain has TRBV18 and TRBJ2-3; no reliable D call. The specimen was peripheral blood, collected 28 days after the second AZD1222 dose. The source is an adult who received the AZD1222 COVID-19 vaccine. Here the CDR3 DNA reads TGTGCCAGCTCACGAGCCCGCTCGACAGATACGCAGTATTTT. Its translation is CASSRARSTDTQYF.